The present TCR beta chain was sequenced within a study of cytomegalovirus exposure and HLA in healthy donors. At the level of the study: One earlier analysis, a look at approximately 180 million T cells, found 100 million to 130 million unique TCR beta sequences.

This clone was detected a few times. Participants comprised healthy donors of bone marrow. The PCR made use of 60 Vbeta and 13 Jbeta primers. Only in-frame clones appear in the TCRdb table, and some are missing; sequencing was by immunoSEQ multiplex PCR. The data show approximately 150,000 clones, about 64% seen once. Sequencing used PBMCs. The clonotype was recovered from a woman aged 55-75 years in good health and CMV-seropositive.

The CDR3 DNA reads as TGTGCCATCAGTGAAGACAGGGGAGGCTATGGCTACACCTTC. It specifies CAISEDRGGYGYTF. The V and J genes are TRBV10-3 and TRBJ1-2; TRBD1 aligns across 8 bases. After removal of 3 bases from V and 4 bases from J, the junction contained 4 bases not matched to a gene. CDR3 length: 14 residues. Looked up from germline, CDR1 is ENHRY and CDR2 is SYGVKD.